The following is a TCR beta chain sequence with its context. Its antigen is still unknown. This record comes from a study of T cell responses to AZD1222 COVID-19 vaccine. Overall study results and limits: Of the AZD1222 recipients, only 5 to 7 were seropositive at baseline. Donors in the cohort were predominantly white British and more often female, and clonal diversity was possibly underestimated.

CDR3 length: 16 amino acids. CDR1 MNHEY and CDR2 SMNVEV come from the germline V gene (reference sequence). With 8 bases clipped from V and 3 bases from J, the junction kept 9 bases outside the gene matches. Profiling relied on immunoSEQ multiplex PCR, and the TCRdb table lists in-frame clones only, not all of them. The table shows 100,000 or so clones, with 70% to 90% occurring only once. The TCR originated in an adult in good health. Sample: peripheral blood, taken on day 0 of AZD1222 vaccination. The rearrangement links TRBV27 to TRBJ1-6; 8 nucleotides line up with TRBD1. The CDR3 spells CASLPGDRLYNSPLHF. The CDR3 DNA follows: TGTGCCAGCCTACCAGGGGACAGGCTCTATAATTCACCCCTCCACTTT.